One and the same sample provided the 14 T cell receptor beta chains below, sequenced in a study of blood T cells in healthy people across ages. The authors ran a second PCR of roughly 6 to 12 cycles using a sample-barcoded 5' primer and a J-beta primer mix. TCRdb used MiXCR to reprocess the 5' RACE reads, holding one entry per CDR3 protein. Of around 800,000 distinct CDR3 sequences listed, 53% are singletons. Sequencing used blood. These receptors all stem from an elderly man in good health.

This clonotype has more than one count but fewer than ten. This chain joins TRBV9 and TRBJ2-5; 11 bases line up with TRBD1. Per germline, CDR1 SGDLS and CDR2 YYNGEE. The trim removed 0 bases at V and 4 bases at J, leaving 2 bases unmatched. The CDR3 totals 15 residues. DNA for the CDR3: TGTGCCAGCAGCGTAGGGACAGGGGGCGCAGAGACCCAGTACTTC. Its translation: CASSVGTGGAETQYF.

This chain uses TRBV5-1 with TRBJ1-1; 7 bases map to TRBD1. This CDR3 region has 14 residues. CDR1 and CDR2 (germline): SGHRS, YFSETQ. Trimming took 3 bases from V and 3 from J; bases not matched to a gene: 5. CDR3 sequence (DNA): TGCGCCAGCAGCTCGACAGGGCCGGACACTGAAGCTTTCTTT. This codes for CASSSTGPDTEAFF.

The rearrangement joins TRBV27 to TRBJ1-1, with a weak D call TRBD1 (5 bases). CDR3 length: 14 amino acids. V was clipped by 6 bases and J by 6 bases, with 17 bases between them. Germline assignment: CDR1 MNHEY and CDR2 SMNVEV (reference sequence). CDR3 nucleotides: TGTGCCAGCAGGGCCGAGTATTTGGGGGCTGAAGCTTTCTTT. Protein: CASRAEYLGAEAFF.

This clonotype was counted a few times. The V and J genes are TRBV27 and TRBJ2-5, with 7 positions matching TRBD2. The J call is in doubt because the DNA end fits TRBJ2-7 better. There are 16 residues in the CDR3. CDR1 is MNHEY, CDR2 SMNVEV, per germline (reference sequence). The DNA for the CDR3 is TGTGCCAGCAGTTCCCCCCGGACTCGGGGGGTGTACGAGCAGTACTTC. Its translation is CASSSPRTRGVYEQYF.

Written as DNA, the CDR3 is TGCAGCGCCCGAGGAGACGGAGGGGGCACTGAAGCTTTCTTT. Translated, it gives CSARGDGGGTEAFF. V usage is TRBV29-1 and J usage is TRBJ1-1; perhaps TRBD1 as D (6 bases). Looked up from germline, CDR1 is SQVTM and CDR2 is ANQGSEA. Trimming pared 7 bases from V and 4 bases from J, leaving 19 bases between. The CDR3 sequence is 14 residues long. Variable domain in full (rest from reference TRBV29-1 and TRBJ1-1): SAVISQKPSRDICQRGTSLTIQCQVDSQVTMMFWYRQQPGQSLTLIATANQGSEATYESGFVIDKFPISRPNLTFSTLTVSNMSPEDSSIYLCSARGDGGGTEAFFGQGTRLTVV.

About this clonotype itself: The junction shows a germline mismatch at one end, possibly a read error. This chain connects TRBV28 to TRBJ2-7; D remains unclear. The germline gives CDR1 MDHEN, CDR2 SYDVKM. The CDR3 extends over 15 amino acids. The CDR3, as DNA: TGTGCCGGCAGTGCCGGGCAACTGAGCTCCTACGAGCAGTACTTC. Translation gives CAGSAGQLSSYEQYF. Using reference TRBV28 and TRBJ2-7 for the parts outside the CDR3, the full variable domain is DVKVTQSSRYLVKRTGEKVFLECVQDMDHENMFWYRQDPGLGLRLIYFSYDVKMKEKGDIPEGYSVSREKKERFSLILESASTNQTSMYLCAGSAGQLSSYEQYFGPGTRLTVT.

V gene TRBV29-1 combines with J gene TRBJ1-4; D is undetermined. The CDR3 runs to 13 residues. Looked up from germline, CDR1 is SQVTM and CDR2 is ANQGSEA. The V end lost 5 bases, the J end lost 8 bases, and 15 bases lay between the germline ends. The CDR3 sequence: CSVKRGYKEKLFF. CDR3 bases: TGCAGCGTTAAAAGAGGATACAAAGAAAAACTGTTTTTT.

This chain uses TRBV3-1 with TRBJ1-4; a possible D gene is TRBD1 (5 bases). Germline assignment: CDR1 LGHDT and CDR2 YNNKEL (reference sequence). The length of the CDR3 is 15 residues. Trimming cost V 3 bases and J 13 bases, with 21 bases left between them. For the CDR3, the DNA is TGTGCCAGCAGCCAGCCGGGCACTGGGGCTGAGGGACTGTTTTTT. Its protein product is CASSQPGTGAEGLFF.

The table lists this clonotype with a few counts. The chain combines TRBV5-1 with TRBJ2-3; TRBD1 matches at 7 bases. The CDR3 contains 15 residues. The germline gives CDR1 SGHRS, CDR2 YFSETQ. V shed 1 base and J 3 bases; nucleotides not matched to a gene: 5. CDR3 nucleotides: TGCGCCAGCAGCTTGAGGGGGCGCGAGACAGATACGCAGTATTTT. It yields the protein CASSLRGRETDTQYF.

The chain recombines TRBV21-1 with TRBJ2-7; the table's D call, TRBD2, was not checked against the DNA. TRBV21-1 is recorded as a pseudogene. CDR3 length equals 15 residues. The CDR3 nucleotides are TGTGCCAGCAGCAAGGGCGGGACTAGCGGATACGAGCAGTACTTC. The encoded protein is CASSKGGTSGYEQYF.

The chain combines TRBV9 with TRBJ2-7, with 7 bases fitting TRBD2. The germline gives CDR1 SGDLS, CDR2 YYNGEE. This CDR3 has 14 residues. V lost 0 bases and J lost 7; bases outside the gene matches: 7. Here the CDR3 reads CASSVGGTTAEQYF. The DNA of the CDR3 is TGTGCCAGCAGCGTAGGGGGGACTACCGCTGAGCAGTACTTC.

The V call is TRBV29-1, the J call TRBJ2-1; 10 nucleotides agree with TRBD2. V lost 6 bases and J lost 9; bases outside the gene matches: 8. CDR3 size: 13 residues. Germline-derived CDR1 and CDR2 are SQVTM and ANQGSEA. Here the CDR3 reads CSVPASGRGEQFF. CDR3 DNA sequence: TGCAGCGTGCCCGCTAGCGGGAGAGGTGAGCAGTTCTTC.

This clonotype occurred a few times. J is TRBJ2-5 and V is TRBV10-3, with TRBD2 matching 10 bases. The CDR3 consists of 16 residues. Germline lookup yields CDR1 ENHRY and CDR2 SYGVKD. The ends lost 2 bases at V and 4 bases at J; junction bases unmatched: 7. The CDR3 bases are TGTGCCATCAGTGAGGGTCTAGCGGGAGTTCGAGAGACCCAGTACTTC. Its protein product is CAISEGLAGVRETQYF.

The V call is TRBV20-1, the J call TRBJ2-5, with 7 bases aligning to TRBD2. The CDR3 runs to 12 residues. From germline, CDR1 is DFQATT and CDR2 SNEGSKA (reference sequence). CDR3: CRPSWGGETQYF. The CDR3 coding sequence is TGCAGGCCCTCCTGGGGGGGAGAGACCCAGTACTTC.